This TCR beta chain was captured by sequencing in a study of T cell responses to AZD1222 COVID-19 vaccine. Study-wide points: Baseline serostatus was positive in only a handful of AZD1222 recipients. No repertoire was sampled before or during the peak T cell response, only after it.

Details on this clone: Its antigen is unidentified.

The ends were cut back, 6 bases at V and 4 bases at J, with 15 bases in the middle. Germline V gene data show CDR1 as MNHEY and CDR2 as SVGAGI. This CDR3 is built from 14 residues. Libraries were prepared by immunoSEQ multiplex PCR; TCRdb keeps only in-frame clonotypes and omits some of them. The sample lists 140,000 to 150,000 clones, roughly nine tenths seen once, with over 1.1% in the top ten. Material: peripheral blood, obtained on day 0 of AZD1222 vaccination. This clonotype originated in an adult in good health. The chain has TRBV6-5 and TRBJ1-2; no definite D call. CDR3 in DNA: TGTGCCAGCAGGGCCCGGGAAACCTCCTATGGCTACACCTTC. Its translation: CASRARETSYGYTF.